The entry below describes one TCR beta chain. Its cognate antigen has yet to be identified. Base-call qualities are not available, and no considerably larger clone is one nucleotide away. The data are from a study of cytomegalovirus exposure and HLA in healthy donors (dated by TCRdb to the late 2010s). At the level of the whole study: In an earlier analysis of some 610 of the donors, 276 Gb of sequence data and 90 million to 120 million unique TCR beta sequences from roughly 180 million T cells were reported. Roughly 300 gigabases of sequencing data and around 90 million unique TCR sequences made up an early release that covered about 640 HLA-typed donors. Among the roughly 400 genotyped donors, under 90% belonged to the genetic ancestry cluster associated with self-reported Caucasian donors. The aim of the study was to test whether cataloging public T cell receptors could identify signatures of past pathogen exposure. The study used immunosequencing to profile the T cell repertoires of 666 subjects and linked those repertoires to cytomegalovirus serostatus. Besides the first cohort of 500 to 700 subjects, a separate validation cohort made up of 95 to 150 different subjects was used. To predict cytomegalovirus infection status, the study brought together high-throughput TCR immunosequencing, statistical association of individual TCRs with disease status, and machine learning. To study patterns of TCR occurrence, a later analysis re-analyzed previously published TCR beta repertoires from 666 donors and added high-resolution HLA genotyping. In the later analysis, no new phenotypic data were used to find candidate immune exposures; instead, reliance was placed on TCR beta sequences and their occurrence across donors. An earlier analysis of around 580 of the donors used high-throughput TCR beta sequencing to judge whether each TCR beta V gene segment behaved as functional or pseudogenic. Alongside the repertoire data, information on donor age, sex, ethnicity and CMV serostatus was compiled. A later genetic analysis used genome-wide SNP genotypes for about 60% of the 666 donors, treating that subset as a discovery cohort. All discovery cohort repertoires had been generated using a single sequencing platform. HLA typing covered class I and class II loci at four-digit resolution. Typing coverage varied by locus: roughly 629-640 donors for A, B, C, DRB1 and DQB1; about 520 for DQA1; over 600 for DPA1; under 490 for DPB1. Four or five DR-DQ haplotypes were handled as single units for association and clustering because linkage in the cohort was strong. On average, 235,054 unique TCR beta nucleotide sequences were sequenced per donor among more than 350 genotyped donors of the cohort, with around 19% of those sequences being non-productive.

Between the V and J ends, shortened by 0 bases and 5 bases respectively, the junction contains 9 bases. Per the germline V gene, SGHDT is the CDR1 and YYEEEE is the CDR2. Counted from cysteine to phenylalanine, this CDR3 has 13 amino acids. Left in the record is the CDR3 DNA by itself, 39 bases read in frame from the first base. The cohort comprised around 700 healthy bone marrow donors. At the time of sampling, every cohort member was nominally healthy, though immune exposures that went unrecorded were likely present. The donor was CMV seropositive and was included in the group of some 290 seropositive cohort members. A peripheral blood sample was provided by each donor, and peripheral blood mononuclear cells were used for TCR beta sequencing. Genomic DNA extraction from the blood cell samples was performed with the Qiagen DNeasy Blood Extraction Kit. The protocol used for the library was the immunoSEQ multiplex PCR assay. For the multiplex PCR, a mixture combining 60 forward primers for TCR Vbeta segments and 13 reverse primers for TCR Jbeta segments was used. Amplification of the CDR3 region of rearranged TCR beta genes was performed with a multiplex PCR assay on genomic DNA. On the Illumina HiSeq System, the amplified TCR beta libraries were sequenced as 87-base-pair reads. Concerning the study's data processing: A later analysis tallied about 77 million unique TCR beta chains across the roughly 610 repertoires, and some 12 million of those chains were shared by two or more donors. Raw reads were error-corrected and collapsed into unique sequences with a nearest-neighbor algorithm that merged closely related sequences to remove PCR and sequencing errors. To assign V, D and J gene segments, CDR3 sequences were aligned to IMGT reference sequences. Each retained sequence needed at least a six-nucleotide match to both a V gene segment and a J gene segment. Rearrangements were classified as productive when the CDR3 lacked stop codons and remained in frame with V and J, and all other rearrangements were classified as non-productive. CDR3 was defined by IMGT convention, running from the second conserved V-encoded cysteine to the conserved J-encoded phenylalanine. The earlier analysis of about 620 of the donors excluded sequences that lacked an unambiguous match to a single V gene segment. In an earlier analysis of several hundred of the donors, a V segment was called functional when productive rearrangements were above 56.7%, and segregating when the standard deviation between donors exceeded 5%. A statistical classification framework was developed to diagnose cytomegalovirus status using the catalog of TCR beta chain sequences. In a later analysis, V and J genes were assigned by comparing TCR nucleotide sequences against IMGT/GENE-DB human TR gene sequences. The TCRdist pipeline was used in a later analysis to assign CDR3 sequences and most-parsimonious VDJ recombination scenarios. In a later analysis, every TCR beta chain was defined by the combination of its CDR3 amino acid sequence and its V-gene family, and reads without a unique V-gene family were dropped. As a way to deal with suspected cross-contamination and a sequencing artifact, a later analysis dropped hundreds of nucleotide sequences that were highly shared and had low generation probability. A later analysis calculated a clonal expansion index for each public chain from normalized within-repertoire ranks of inferred template counts. In a later analysis, generation probabilities were computed with a VDJ recombination model fitted to out-of-frame rearrangements, and the resulting probabilities were checked against IGoR. In a later analysis, TCR-TCR, TCR-HLA and TCR-CMV co-occurrence was scored with hypergeometric tests, and a repertoire-size bias correction was applied to TCR pairs. A later analysis estimated false discovery rates by permuting HLA or CMV assignments 20 times. In a later analysis, co-occurring TCRs were grouped using DBSCAN, and TCRdist sequence similarity was added for clustering within HLA-allele-positive subsets. Repertoires with fewer than 30,000 or more than 120,000 public chains, plus five repertoires with anomalous nucleotide sharing, were excluded from co-occurrence clustering. The table was pulled from immuneACCESS by TCRdb, which kept in-frame rearrangements only. Such tables lose some clones; where checked, under half of the loss comes from unresolved V genes, and the rest has no known cause. V, J and clone size derive from that table, while D and trimming were established from the DNA sequence. For this sample there are about 100,000 clones; over 75% appear just once. The ten largest account for around 6.6% of the sample.

The paper's findings and limits, for the study overall: At a false discovery rate of 0.05, a later analysis linked some 17,000 TCR beta sequences to specific HLA alleles. A later analysis found that most CMV-associated TCR beta chains appeared HLA-restricted, with HLA associations seemingly driven largely by CMV exposure. The classifier was reported to diagnose cytomegalovirus status with high specificity and sensitivity in both the original and validation cohorts. Only TCR beta chains were sequenced in this cohort, and the absence of alpha or paired-chain data limited detectable features. Sequencing depth was assumed to be roughly uniform across donors in the presence/absence analyses, though that assumption may not hold. Because HLA typing was unavailable for some donors at each locus, only the typed subset was used in association tests. In a later genetic analysis, a missense DCLRE1C variant was associated with V-gene and J-gene trimming of TCR beta chains, and the association was replicated in an independent cohort. A later genetic analysis reported fewer N-insertions in productive TCRs among donors in an Asian-associated ancestry cluster than the roughly 620-donor mean. Some IMGT-functional V segments, including TRBV6-2 and TRBV6-3, could not be distinguished by the 87-base-pair reads and were therefore excluded. In the study, around 160 TCR beta chains were listed as associated with cytomegalovirus. Assigning TCR associations to individual alleles was difficult when HLA alleles, especially DR and DQ, strongly co-occurred. The authors suggested that the approach could potentially be extended to other disease states and immunological phenotypes. Correlated functional status among segregating V segments might reflect linkage disequilibrium, but an unknown experimental factor could not be ruled out. Several of the top co-occurrence clusters appeared to be linked to parvovirus B19, influenza, CMV and Epstein-Barr virus, according to a later analysis. The only immune exposure information available for the cohort was CMV serostatus. A further reported finding was that TCR beta sequences accurately predicted the HLA-A and HLA-B alleles for most subjects in the first cohort. Some 15 rarely observed V segments, including chromosome 9 orphons, were excluded from the earlier analysis of almost 600 of the donors because counts were too low. In vitro tests confirmed that a few of the cytomegalovirus-associated TCR beta chains recognize cytomegalovirus antigens. In a later analysis, TCR association rates were found to vary across HLA loci, with the most associated TCRs seen for DRB1 alleles and the fewest for HLA-C alleles. Most TCR sequences were observed very rarely across donors, whereas some public TCRs were present in many individuals. A cluster of highly shared sequence variants was judged likely to represent a technical artifact of the sequencing pipeline. Broadly in line with IMGT annotations, most TCR beta V segments showed up in productive rearrangements about 87% or about 30% of the time in an earlier analysis of around 550 of the donors. In a later analysis, HLA-associated TCR beta chains were found to be more clonally expanded and to have lower generation probabilities than equally common non-associated chains.

The origin of this receptor is a man aged 45-65 years in good health and CMV-seropositive. The sequence links TRBV5-6 to TRBJ2-7; TRBD1 is a possible D gene, resting on 5 matching bases. Source material: PBMCs. CDR3 reads: CASSLVGVHEQYF. The sequence in DNA is TGTGCCAGCAGCTTGGTAGGGGTCCACGAGCAGTACTTC.